This T cell receptor (beta chain) was found in a study of T cell responses to AZD1222 COVID-19 vaccine. As regards this clone: Its antigen is still unknown.

Assay: immunoSEQ multiplex PCR; the TCRdb copy retains only in-frame clones and omits some. The table includes 100,000 or so clones, roughly 90% detected once. General study points: There were mostly white British donors and more females than males, and clonal diversity was possibly underestimated.

With 7 bases removed from V and 8 bases from J, the gap between germline ends came to 17 bases. Germline V lookup: CDR1 GTSNPN, CDR2 SVGIG (reference sequence). The length of the CDR3 is 12 residues. This specimen was peripheral blood, taken on day 0 of AZD1222 vaccination. The receptor was derived from an adult in good health. This rearrangement joins TRBV30 to TRBJ1-2, with D perhaps matching TRBD1 (5 bases). CDR3 in amino acids: CALRGGIGGYTF. CDR3 sequence (DNA): TGTGCCTTACGGGGGGGTATCGGCGGCTACACCTTC.